There are a few counts of the clone carrying this TCR beta chain. The sample is drawn from a study of response to subunit inactivated influenza vaccine. One entry per CDR3 protein results from TCRdb running MiXCR on the RT-PCR reads. Here the sample spans around 320,000 distinct CDR3 sequences, roughly 22% being singletons. Sequenced here: PBMCs from blood, sampled roughly 20 months after vaccination. The origin of this receptor is a man aged 50 to 75 who received an inactivated influenza vaccine.

CDR3 in amino acids: CSSDRDSGYTF. CDR3 coding DNA: TGCAGCAGCGACAGGGATTCTGGCTACACCTTC. J is TRBJ1-2 and V is TRBV29-1; TRBD1 matches at 7 bases. The CDR3 loop spans 11 amino acids. Unmatched junction bases numbered 7, after V lost 8 bases and J lost 7 bases. Per germline, CDR1 SQVTM and CDR2 ANQGSEA. Together with reference TRBV29-1 and TRBJ1-2, the CDR3 gives the full variable domain: SAVISQKPSRDICQRGTSLTIQCQVDSQVTMMFWYRQQPGQSLTLIATANQGSEATYESGFVIDKFPISRPNLTFSTLTVSNMSPEDSSIYLCSSDRDSGYTFGSGTRLTVV.